This TCR beta chain was found in a study of radiotherapy plus CTLA-4 blockade in lung cancer. Study results and caveats: The best predictor of response was reported to be early blood T cell clone dynamics, with interferon-beta.

Some clones are missing from TCRdb's copy, which holds only in-frame ones; the method was immunoSEQ multiplex PCR. The sample contains about 67,000 clones, more than 70% of which appear only once. Focal radiation and CTLA-4 blockade (ipilimumab) were tested in chemo-refractory metastatic non-small-cell lung cancer patients. The J segment lost 1 base and the V segment lost 2 bases, leaving 4 bases of the junction unmatched. Germline lookup yields CDR1 MRHNA and CDR2 SNTAGT. The CDR3 length is 16 residues. This clone was recorded a few times. Its matching antigen is unknown. Sequenced here: peripheral blood, sampled from a patient treated with radiotherapy plus ipilimumab. The chain employs TRBV6-4 and TRBJ2-5; the match to TRBD2 covers 10 bases. The source of this sequence is a human donor with non-small cell lung cancer whose response to radiotherapy plus ipilimumab could not be evaluated. Some clones in this sample may be carry-over from other donors' samples. The CDR3 DNA sequence: TGTGCCAGCAGTGACGGGGCTAGCGGGGGCCAAGAGACCCAGTACTTC. Translated, it gives CASSDGASGGQETQYF.